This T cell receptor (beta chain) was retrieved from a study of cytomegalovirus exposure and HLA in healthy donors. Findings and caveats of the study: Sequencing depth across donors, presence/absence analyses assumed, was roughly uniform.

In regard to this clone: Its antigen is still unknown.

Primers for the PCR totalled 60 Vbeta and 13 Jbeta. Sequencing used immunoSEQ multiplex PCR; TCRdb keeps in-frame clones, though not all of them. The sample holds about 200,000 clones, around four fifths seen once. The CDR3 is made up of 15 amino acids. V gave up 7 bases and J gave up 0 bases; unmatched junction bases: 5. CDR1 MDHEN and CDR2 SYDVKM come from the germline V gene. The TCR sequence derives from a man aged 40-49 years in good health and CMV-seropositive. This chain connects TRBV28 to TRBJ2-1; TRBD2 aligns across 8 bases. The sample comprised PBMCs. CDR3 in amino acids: CASTIAGSSYNEQFF. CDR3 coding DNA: TGTGCCAGCACGATAGCGGGAAGCTCCTACAATGAGCAGTTCTTC.